Presented here are 20 T cell receptor beta chains from one specimen sequenced in a study of blood T cell repertoires in COVID-19. Sequenced by immunoSEQ multiplex PCR; TCRdb stores in-frame clones only, minus some. Among about 34,000 clones listed, roughly three quarters were seen once. The specimen sequenced was peripheral blood. These receptors were obtained from a human donor in a cohort sampled during active COVID-19.

The chain combines TRBV3-1 (or the pseudogene TRBV3-2) with TRBJ2-4, with TRBD2 matching over 7 bases. CDR3 length: 17 amino acids. Looked up from germline, CDR1 is LGHDT and CDR2 is YNNKEL (reference sequence). V lost 2 bases, J lost 5 bases, and 12 bases stayed unmatched. The CDR3 DNA reads as TGTGCCAGCAGCCAAAAAACGTCCGGGGACTACCAAAACATTCAGTACTTC. This gives the protein CASSQKTSGDYQNIQYF.

The gene calls are TRBV5-5 and TRBJ2-3; D gene ambiguous. V lost 6 bases, J lost 6 bases, and 17 bases lay in between. CDR1 is SGHKS, CDR2 YYEKEE, per germline (reference sequence). The CDR3 totals 14 residues. The CDR3 DNA is TGTGCCAGCACCACTGTCCTATCCTCGGATACGCAGTATTTT. This encodes CASTTVLSSDTQYF.

This clone was picked up one time. The rearrangement links TRBV25-1 to TRBJ2-7; tentatively, D is TRBD1 (5 bases). V was cut by 6 bases and J by 2 bases, with 11 bases left in between. The CDR3 has 13 amino acids. Germline CDR1 reads MGHDK; CDR2 reads SYGVNS. The CDR3 bases are TGTGCCAGCAGCACTCAGGGCCCCTACGAGCAGTACTTC. Protein sequence: CASSTQGPYEQYF.

This sequence joins TRBV5-1 and TRBJ2-5, with TRBD2 identical over 8 bases. J lost 5 bases, V lost 0 bases, and 9 bases had no gene match. This CDR3 spans 16 amino acids. Per germline, CDR1 SGHRS and CDR2 YFSETQ. This CDR3 is CASSLAGGASGETQYF. The CDR3, as DNA: TGCGCCAGCAGCTTGGCCGGGGGGGCATCAGGGGAGACCCAGTACTTC.

The chain recombines TRBV9 with TRBJ2-1, with D possibly being TRBD2 (6 bases). There are 14 residues in the CDR3. Trimming left V 0 bases short and J 2 bases short, with 6 bases between. Per the germline V gene, CDR1 is SGDLS and CDR2 is YYNGEE. CDR3 protein: CASSVGGTYNEQFF. CDR3 nucleotides: TGTGCCAGCAGCGTAGGCGGGACCTACAATGAGCAGTTCTTC.

The J gene is TRBJ2-3, the V gene TRBV7-8; D uncertain. Germline CDR1 and CDR2: SGHVS and FQNEAQ. This CDR3 region has 17 residues. V was shortened by 0 bases and J by 0 bases, with 13 bases between the two germline ends. The CDR3, as DNA: TGTGCCAGCAGCTTAGCGCCCCAGACACGAAGCACAGATACGCAGTATTTT. It specifies CASSLAPQTRSTDTQYF.

The genes are TRBV7-6 and TRBJ2-2, with 11 bases matching TRBD1. The V segment lost 5 bases and the J segment 7 bases; nucleotides outside the gene matches: 9. Germline V gene lookup returns CDR1 SGHVS and CDR2 FNYEAQ. The CDR3 contains 16 residues. The CDR3: CASSPGQGARGGELFF. Here the CDR3 DNA reads TGTGCCAGCAGCCCCGGACAGGGGGCGCGTGGCGGGGAGCTGTTTTTT.

This clone was seen a single time. The J gene is TRBJ2-1, the V gene TRBV4-1, with 8 bases fitting TRBD2. The CDR3 sequence is 16 residues long. In germline, CDR1 is MGHRA, CDR2 YSYEKL. The ends lost 1 base at V and 8 bases at J; junction bases unmatched: 10. The CDR3 protein is CASSQGTGGPYYEQFF. The CDR3 DNA sequence: TGCGCCAGCAGCCAAGGGACGGGAGGGCCTTACTATGAGCAGTTCTTC.

The rearrangement links TRBV4-1 to TRBJ2-1, with TRBD1 identical over 8 bases. V was pared by 4 bases and J by 1 base, with 9 bases of the junction left unmatched. Germline values: CDR1 MGHRA, CDR2 YSYEKL. The CDR3 spans 17 residues. CDR3 loop: CASSPYHGQGSYNEQFF. The CDR3 nucleotides are TGCGCCAGCAGCCCATATCACGGACAGGGATCCTACAATGAGCAGTTCTTC.

The CDR3 DNA reads TGTGCTAGTGACCGACTGACTCAAGAGACCCAGTACTTC. Protein: CASDRLTQETQYF. The chain carries TRBV12-5 and TRBJ2-5; D unclear. In germline, CDR1 is LGHNT, CDR2 FRNRAP. V gave up 7 bases and J gave up 2 bases, with 11 bases separating them. This CDR3 region has 13 residues.

The genes are TRBV6-6 and TRBJ1-2, with D unresolved. The CDR3 covers 14 residues. Trimming left V 7 bases short and J 2 bases short, with 14 bases between. Looked up from germline, CDR1 is MNHNY and CDR2 is SVGAGI (reference sequence). CDR3 sequence reads: CASTLLYRNYGYTF. In nucleotides, the CDR3 is TGTGCCAGCACCTTACTCTATCGGAACTATGGCTACACCTTC.

The rearrangement links TRBV5-1 to TRBJ1-2, with TRBD1 matching over 8 bases. The CDR3 is 14 residues long. J lost 4 bases, V lost 5 bases, and 7 bases had no gene match. Per the germline V gene, CDR1 is SGHRS and CDR2 is YFSETQ. The CDR3 DNA is TGCGCCAGCAGTGGAGCAGGGGGCCGCTATGGCTACACCTTC. This encodes CASSGAGGRYGYTF. The complete variable domain, with remaining parts taken from reference TRBV5-1 and TRBJ1-2, reads KAGVTQTPRYLIKTRGQQVTLSCSPISGHRSVSWYQQTPGQGLQFLFEYFSETQRNKGNFPGRFSGRQFSNSRSEMNVSTLELGDSALYLCASSGAGGRYGYTFGSGTRLTVV.

The chain is built from TRBV9 and TRBJ2-3, with 12 positions matching TRBD2. This CDR3 is 16 amino acids long. Germline assignment: CDR1 SGDLS and CDR2 YYNGEE. The trim removed 4 bases at V and 5 bases at J, leaving 8 bases unmatched. CDR3 nucleotides: TGTGCCAGCAGCCTCGAGACTAGCGGGGGCAGAGATACGCAGTATTTT. The encoded protein is CASSLETSGGRDTQYF.

This clone appeared a few times. V gene TRBV27 combines with J gene TRBJ2-7; D might be TRBD1 (7 bases). The germline CDR1 and CDR2 sequences are MNHEY and SMNVEV (reference sequence). The CDR3 loop spans 15 amino acids. Trimming removed 5 bases at V and 2 bases at J, with 16 bases between. The CDR3 spells CASSPRQGGTYEQYF. The DNA for the CDR3 is TGTGCCAGCAGTCCCCGACAGGGAGGAACCTACGAGCAGTACTTC.

V is TRBV19 and J is TRBJ2-1; D is perhaps TRBD1 (6 bases). Germline loops: CDR1 LNHDA, CDR2 SQIVND (reference sequence). V was pared by 8 bases and J by 6 bases, with 23 bases between. The CDR3 consists of 16 residues. CDR3 nucleotides: TGTGCCAGTTATCCCACAGGGACAAGACCAGTCAATGAGCAGTTCTTC. Translated, it gives CASYPTGTRPVNEQFF.

The CDR3 sequence: CASSDGNRGLNYGYTF. The CDR3 region has the DNA TGTGCCAGCAGTGACGGTAATCGGGGACTGAACTATGGCTACACCTTC. The chain joins TRBV6-4 to TRBJ1-2; maybe TRBD1 (5 bases). Trimming pared 2 bases from V and 2 bases from J, leaving 15 bases between. The germline V gene encodes CDR1 MRHNA and CDR2 SNTAGT. The CDR3 runs 16 residues.

This clone was observed a single time. The chain employs TRBV6-5 and TRBJ1-1; a weak D match, TRBD1 (6 bases). The germline CDR1 and CDR2 sequences are MNHEY and SVGAGI. The CDR3 is 15 residues long. Trimming removed 4 bases at V and 5 bases at J, with 17 bases between. The CDR3 DNA sequence: TGTGCCAGCAGTTTCTATACAGGGTCGGGGACTGAAGCTTTCTTT. This sequence encodes CASSFYTGSGTEAFF.

The rearrangement joins TRBV5-6 to TRBJ2-1, with D maybe TRBD1 (7 bases). Germline-derived CDR1 and CDR2 are SGHDT and YYEEEE. V gave up 4 bases and J gave up 3 bases, with 14 bases separating them. The CDR3 consists of 15 residues. CDR3: CASSAGQRNYNEQFF. In DNA, the CDR3 is TGTGCCAGCAGCGCGGGACAGAGAAACTACAATGAGCAGTTCTTC.

The V call is TRBV5-1, the J call TRBJ2-2, with 8 nucleotides matching TRBD1. This CDR3 contains 17 residues. Trimming removed 2 bases from V and 6 bases from J; junction bases left unmatched: 12. Germline-derived CDR1 and CDR2 are SGHRS and YFSETQ. The CDR3 DNA sequence: TGCGCCAGCAGCTTTCCCCGTCAGGGGGCGCAGGCCGGGGAGCTGTTTTTT. This codes for CASSFPRQGAQAGELFF.

The rearrangement uses TRBV5-4 and TRBJ1-2, with D possibly TRBD1 on 6 matching bases. This CDR3 is 15 amino acids long. The germline gives CDR1 SGHNT, CDR2 YYREEE (reference sequence). Trimming took off 2 bases at V and 2 bases at J, with 13 bases between the two ends. CDR3 bases: TGTGCCAGCAGCTTCGGGGGGGCCCCGAACTATGGCTACACCTTC. It translates to CASSFGGAPNYGYTF.